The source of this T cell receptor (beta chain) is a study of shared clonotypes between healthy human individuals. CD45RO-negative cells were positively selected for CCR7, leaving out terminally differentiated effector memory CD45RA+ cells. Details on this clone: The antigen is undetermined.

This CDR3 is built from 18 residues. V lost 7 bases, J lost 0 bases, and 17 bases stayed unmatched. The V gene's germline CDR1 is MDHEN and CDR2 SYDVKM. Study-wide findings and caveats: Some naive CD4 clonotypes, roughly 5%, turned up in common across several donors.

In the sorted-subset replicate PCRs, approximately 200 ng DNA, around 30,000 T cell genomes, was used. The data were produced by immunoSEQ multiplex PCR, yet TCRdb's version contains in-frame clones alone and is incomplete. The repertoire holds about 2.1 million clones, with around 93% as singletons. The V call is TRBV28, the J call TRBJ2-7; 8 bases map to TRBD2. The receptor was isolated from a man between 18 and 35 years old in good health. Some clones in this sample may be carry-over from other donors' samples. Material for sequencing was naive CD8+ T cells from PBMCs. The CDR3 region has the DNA TGTGCCAGCACCAACTTCCTAGCGGGTCTACCCCTCTCCTACGAGCAGTACTTC. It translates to CASTNFLAGLPLSYEQYF.